Sequencing of this T cell receptor beta chain was carried out in a study of shared clonotypes between healthy human individuals. Study-level background: Per-donor plates numbered three CD4 naive, three CD4 memory, two CD8 naive and one CD8 memory.

Worth noting for this clone: Additional DNA sequences in this sample encode the identical CDR3.

The table came from immunoSEQ multiplex PCR; TCRdb's copy has only in-frame clones and leaves some out. The top ten clones hold roughly 1.7% of a sample with approximately 1.9 million clones, 93% of them seen once. CDR3 length equals 13 residues. Germline values: CDR1 LNHDA, CDR2 SQIVND (reference sequence). V shed 2 bases and J shed 3 bases, with 8 bases lying between them. As defined, naive CD8 cells were CD45RO-negative and positively selected for CCR7, with terminally differentiated effector memory CD45RA+ cells excluded. This sequence was found in a man younger than 30 in good health. Some clones in this sample may be carry-over from other donors' samples. The rearrangement uses TRBV19 and TRBJ2-7; D gene unclear. The source material was naive CD8+ T cells from PBMCs. The CDR3 sequence is CASSIRQNYEQYF. The DNA of the CDR3 is TGTGCCAGTAGTATACGCCAGAACTACGAGCAGTACTTC.